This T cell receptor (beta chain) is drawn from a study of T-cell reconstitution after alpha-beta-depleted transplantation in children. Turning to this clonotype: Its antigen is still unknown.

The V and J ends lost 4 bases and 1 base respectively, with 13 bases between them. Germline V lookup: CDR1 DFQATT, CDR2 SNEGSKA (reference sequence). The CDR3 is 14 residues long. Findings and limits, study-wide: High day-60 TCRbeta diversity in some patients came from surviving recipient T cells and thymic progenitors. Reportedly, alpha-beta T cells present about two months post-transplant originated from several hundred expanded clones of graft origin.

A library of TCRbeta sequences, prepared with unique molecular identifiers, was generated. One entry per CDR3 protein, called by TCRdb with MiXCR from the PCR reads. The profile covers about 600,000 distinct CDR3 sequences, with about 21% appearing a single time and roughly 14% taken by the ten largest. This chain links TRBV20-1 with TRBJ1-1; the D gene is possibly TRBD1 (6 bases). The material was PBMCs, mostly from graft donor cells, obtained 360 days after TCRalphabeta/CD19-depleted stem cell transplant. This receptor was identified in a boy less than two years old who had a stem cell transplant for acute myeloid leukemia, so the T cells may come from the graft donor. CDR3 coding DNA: TGCAGTGCTAAACCGACAGGTACGAACACTGAAGCTTTCTTT. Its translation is CSAKPTGTNTEAFF.